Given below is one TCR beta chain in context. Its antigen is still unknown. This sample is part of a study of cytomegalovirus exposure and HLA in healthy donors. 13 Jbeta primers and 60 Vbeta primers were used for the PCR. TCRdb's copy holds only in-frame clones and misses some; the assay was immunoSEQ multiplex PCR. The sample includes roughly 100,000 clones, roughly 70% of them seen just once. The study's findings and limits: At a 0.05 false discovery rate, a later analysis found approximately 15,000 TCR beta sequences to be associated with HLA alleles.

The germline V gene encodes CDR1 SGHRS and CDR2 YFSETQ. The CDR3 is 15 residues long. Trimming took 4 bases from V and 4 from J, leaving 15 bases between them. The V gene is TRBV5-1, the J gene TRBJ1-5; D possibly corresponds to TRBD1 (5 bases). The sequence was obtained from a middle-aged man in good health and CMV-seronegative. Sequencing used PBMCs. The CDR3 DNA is TGCGCCAGCAGCATAGGGGACTTACCGAATCAGCCCCAGCATTTT. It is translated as CASSIGDLPNQPQHF.